These 22 T cell receptor beta chains share one sample of origin, sequenced in a study of shared clonotypes between healthy human individuals. Only CD45RO-negative cells positively selected for CCR7 counted as naive CD8 cells, so terminally differentiated effector memory CD45RA+ cells were excluded. Profiled with immunoSEQ multiplex PCR; TCRdb holds only in-frame clones, not every one. The table has about 1,900,000 clones, less than 95% seen once; the top ten hold 0.9% to 1.5%. Sample: naive CD8+ T cells sorted from blood. These receptor sequences come from a man between 18 and 35 years old in good health.

The chain carries TRBV6-1 and TRBJ2-1; 10 nucleotides agree with TRBD1. Germline CDR1 MNHNS, CDR2 SASEGT. There are 17 residues in the CDR3. J lost 3 bases, V lost 1 base, and 6 bases had no gene match. The CDR3, as DNA: TGTGCCAGCAGTGAAGATCAGGGGACAGGGGACTACAATGAGCAGTTCTTC. Its translation is CASSEDQGTGDYNEQFF.

This clone was seen just once. The V call is TRBV6-6, the J call TRBJ2-2; D call uncertain. From germline, CDR1 is MNHNY and CDR2 SVGAGI (reference sequence). V lost 6 bases, J lost 6 bases, and 5 bases lay in between. CDR3 length equals 11 residues. The CDR3: CASRGAGELFF. CDR3 bases: TGTGCCAGCAGAGGCGCCGGGGAGCTGTTTTTT.

J is TRBJ2-7 and V is TRBV6-5; 9 nucleotides agree with TRBD2. V was pared by 8 bases and J by 4 bases, with 9 bases of the junction left unmatched. Germline V gene sequence: CDR1 MNHEY, CDR2 SVGAGI. The CDR3 runs to 14 residues. CDR3 region: CASPRRLAAYEQYF. The CDR3 region has the DNA TGTGCCAGCCCCCGGAGACTAGCGGCTTACGAGCAGTACTTC.

A remark on this clone: Other DNA sequences in this specimen translate into the identical CDR3. This chain connects TRBV15 to TRBJ1-3; 10 nucleotides match TRBD1. Germline V gene data show CDR1 as LNHNV and CDR2 as YYDKDF (reference sequence). With V trimmed by 3 bases and J by 4 bases, 3 bases remained unmatched. The CDR3 spans 15 residues. The CDR3 sequence: CATSSDRGRGNTIYF. In nucleotides, the CDR3 is TGTGCCACCAGCAGCGACAGGGGGCGAGGAAACACCATATATTTT.

V and J are TRBV4-3 and TRBJ1-1; D is unresolved. This CDR3 is built from 16 residues. CDR1 and CDR2 (germline): LGHNA, YSLEER. The ends were cut back, 1 base at V and 1 base at J, with 13 bases in the middle. CDR3 in DNA: TGCGCCAGCAGCCAAGCCGTAACTGATCCGAACACTGAAGCTTTCTTT. Translated: CASSQAVTDPNTEAFF.

This rearrangement joins TRBV28 to TRBJ2-3; D is unclear. The V end was cut by 6 bases, the J end by 0 bases, with 19 bases between. CDR3 length: 17 amino acids. CDR1 and CDR2 from the germline V gene are MDHEN and SYDVKM. The CDR3 is CASSPSITDSSTDTQYF. The CDR3 DNA follows: TGTGCCAGCAGCCCATCCATAACCGACTCTAGCACAGATACGCAGTATTTT.

Note on this clone: The same CDR3 arises from other DNA sequences in this sample as well. The chain links TRBV9 to TRBJ2-7; D may be TRBD1 or TRBD2 (5 bases each). Trimming stripped 3 bases from V and 3 bases from J, with 10 bases between. This CDR3 is 13 amino acids long. The germline gives CDR1 SGDLS, CDR2 YYNGEE. The CDR3 DNA is TGTGCCAGCAGCGCCCTGGGGGACTACGAGCAGTACTTC. Encoded protein: CASSALGDYEQYF.

In DNA form, the CDR3 reads TGTGCCAGCAGCCTGGGGCTCCAGTCTGAAGCTTTCTTT. Its protein is CASSLGLQSEAFF. The chain couples TRBV11-3 to TRBJ1-1; D perhaps matches TRBD1 (5 bases). V was pared by 5 bases and J by 6 bases, with 13 bases between. This CDR3 spans 13 amino acids. Germline V CDR1 and CDR2: SGHNT, YENEEA.

The chain links TRBV6-5 to TRBJ2-3, with TRBD1 matching over 8 bases. With V trimmed by 6 bases and J by 4 bases, 6 bases remained unmatched. Germline CDR1 reads MNHEY; CDR2 reads SVGAGI. The CDR3 loop spans 14 amino acids. The CDR3 is CASSPTGEADTQYF. Written as DNA, the CDR3 is TGTGCCAGCAGCCCGACAGGGGAGGCAGATACGCAGTATTTT.

This clone has just one count. The chain carries TRBV10-2 and TRBJ2-1; D is ambiguous. CDR3 length: 12 amino acids. V was cut by 0 bases and J by 13 bases, with 10 bases left in between. The germline V gene has CDR1 WSHSY and CDR2 SAAADI. The chain's CDR3 is CASSESPGLQFF. In DNA, the CDR3 is TGCGCCAGCAGTGAGTCACCGGGCCTCCAGTTCTTC.

CDR3 bases: TGTGCCAGCAGCCCCCCCAAAGGCGGGGGGGCCCCCGGGGAGCTGTTTTTT. It specifies CASSPPKGGGAPGELFF. This chain connects TRBV7-2 to TRBJ2-2; 9 nucleotides line up with TRBD2. This CDR3 is 17 amino acids long. CDR1 SGHTA and CDR2 FQGNSA come from the germline V gene. The junction had 13 bases not matched to a gene; V was cut back by 5 bases and J by 6 bases.

For the CDR3, the DNA is TGTGCCAGCAGCCCCGGGACAGGTCAGTTCTTC. Protein: CASSPGTGQFF. The chain recombines TRBV11-2 with TRBJ2-1, with 8 bases lining up with TRBD1. With 5 bases clipped from V and 13 bases from J, the junction kept 4 bases outside the gene matches. Germline CDR1 is SGHAT and CDR2 is FQNNGV. The CDR3 is made up of 11 amino acids.

The V call is TRBV27, the J call TRBJ1-5; a possible D gene is TRBD1 (6 bases). CDR3 length: 14 residues. V lost 2 bases and J 4 bases, leaving 9 bases between the germline ends. The germline gives CDR1 MNHEY, CDR2 SMNVEV (reference sequence). The CDR3, as DNA: TGTGCCAGCAGTTTACGACAGGTTAATCAGCCCCAGCATTTT. This encodes CASSLRQVNQPQHF.

The CDR3 nucleotides are TGTGCCAGCAGTGATGCAGGGCAGAACTATGGCTACACCTTC. Protein: CASSDAGQNYGYTF. The J gene is TRBJ1-2, the V gene TRBV25-1; a weak D match, TRBD1 (5 bases). The CDR3 is made up of 14 amino acids. Looked up from germline, CDR1 is MGHDK and CDR2 is SYGVNS. Between the trimmed V and J ends, which lost 3 bases and 2 bases, there was a span of 10 bases.

This clone has just one count. The chain carries TRBV2 and TRBJ1-4; no reliable D call. V lost 5 bases and J 7 bases, leaving 5 bases between the germline ends. Germline V lookup: CDR1 SNHLY, CDR2 FYNNEI. The CDR3 has 11 amino acids. The CDR3 nucleotides read TGTGCCAGCAGTAAGAGTGAAAAACTGTTTTTT. This codes for CASSKSEKLFF. Full variable domain (rest looked up from reference TRBV2 and TRBJ1-4): EPEVTQTPSHQVTQMGQEVILRCVPISNHLYFYWYRQILGQKVEFLVSFYNNEISEKSEIFDDQFSVERPDGSNFTLKIRSTKLEDSAMYFCASSKSEKLFFGSGTQLSVL.

The chain recombines TRBV7-8 with TRBJ2-1; TRBD2 matches at 13 bases. There are 18 residues in the CDR3. J lost 0 bases, V lost 3 bases, and 5 bases had no gene match. Germline CDR1 SGHVS, CDR2 FQNEAQ. CDR3 sequence reads: CASSFTGTSGTSYNEQFF. CDR3 nucleotides: TGTGCCAGCAGCTTCACCGGGACTAGCGGGACCTCCTACAATGAGCAGTTCTTC.

This CDR3 reads CASSLGAAALAKNIQYF. The CDR3 DNA follows: TGTGCCAGCAGCTTAGGGGCCGCGGCCCTAGCCAAAAACATTCAGTACTTC. The chain joins TRBV7-6 to TRBJ2-4; no clear D. Trimming took off 1 base at V and 0 bases at J, with 13 bases between the two ends. Germline V gives CDR1 SGHVS, CDR2 FNYEAQ. This CDR3 region has 17 residues.

On this clone itself: Different DNA sequences within this sample yield the same CDR3. The chain is built from TRBV11-2 and TRBJ2-5; D gene unclear. Per germline, CDR1 SGHAT and CDR2 FQNNGV. Trimming removed 3 bases at V and 2 bases at J, with 4 bases between. CDR3 length: 12 residues. CDR3 sequence: CASSLIQETQYF. For the CDR3, the DNA is TGTGCCAGCAGCTTGATACAAGAGACCCAGTACTTC.

The V and J genes are TRBV6-6 and TRBJ2-1; D is undetermined. V dropped 5 bases and J dropped 5 bases, with 13 bases sitting between them. CDR1 is MNHNY, CDR2 SVGAGI, per germline (reference sequence). The CDR3 covers 14 residues. CDR3 nucleotides: TGTGCCAGCAGTCTAGGGCCAGGTAACAATGAGCAGTTCTTC. It encodes CASSLGPGNNEQFF.

The rearrangement uses TRBV28 and TRBJ2-2; D is ambiguous. Germline lookup yields CDR1 MDHEN and CDR2 SYDVKM. CDR3 length: 12 residues. The germline V and J ends were trimmed by 2 bases and 4 bases, with 2 bases remaining between them. The CDR3 loop reads CASSLATGELFF. CDR3 coding DNA: TGTGCCAGCAGTTTAGCCACCGGGGAGCTGTTTTTT.

V and J are TRBV9 and TRBJ2-6, with a weak D call TRBD1 (6 bases). V lost 1 base and J 4 bases, leaving 12 bases between the germline ends. Germline assignment: CDR1 SGDLS and CDR2 YYNGEE. The CDR3 runs 16 residues. CDR3 in amino acids: CASSVSAGAGANVLTF. The DNA for the CDR3 is TGTGCCAGCAGCGTATCCGCAGGGGCAGGGGCCAACGTCCTGACTTTC.

The V gene is TRBV4-1, the J gene TRBJ2-7; possible D gene TRBD2, 6 bases. The CDR3 covers 15 residues. Trimming took 4 bases from V and 5 from J, leaving 18 bases between them. The V gene's germline CDR1 is MGHRA and CDR2 YSYEKL. CDR3 DNA: TGCGCCAGCAGCCCATCCGTGGACTGGGGGGACGAGCAGTACTTC. This codes for CASSPSVDWGDEQYF.